These 21 T cell receptor beta chains came from one sample sequenced in a study of response to subunit inactivated influenza vaccine (dated 2018 in TCRdb). Library creation used RT-PCR. The reads were generated on an Illumina HiSeq 2500. The public sequencing data were trimmed at Q25 with fastp and processed into clonotypes with MiXCR by TCRdb, which kept only in-frame beta chains. Rows are combined by CDR3 protein, so each entry shows the most common genes and DNA. Recorded for this sample are approximately 530,000 distinct CDR3 sequences; 6% to 9% of them occurred a single time. The ten largest clones add up to about an eighth of the sample. The source was PBMCs from blood, collected 23 to 25 months after vaccination. All receptors derive from a man aged 50 to 75 who received an inactivated influenza vaccine. Donor details come from another sample of the same person, matched by shared clones.

This clonotype appeared a few times. The genes are TRBV15 and TRBJ2-1; TRBD2 matches at 12 bases. V was clipped by 2 bases and J by 4 bases; unmatched bases: 15. This CDR3 contains 20 residues. Germline V lookup: CDR1 LNHNV, CDR2 YYDKDF (reference sequence). The CDR3 nucleotides are TGTGCCACCAGCAGAAAAAGGGGGCTAGCGGGGGGGAAGACGTACAATGAGCAGTTCTTC. As protein: CATSRKRGLAGGKTYNEQFF.

As regards this clonotype: One base away lies a much larger clone, so this may be a sequencing read error. This sequence joins TRBV3-1 and TRBJ2-1; D unclear. CDR1 is LGHDT and CDR2 is YNNKEL in the germline V gene (reference sequence). V was trimmed by 0 bases and J by 8 bases, leaving 11 bases between them. CDR3 length equals 14 residues. The CDR3 reads CASSQDLVADEQFF. For the CDR3, the DNA is TGTGCCAGCAGCCAAGATTTGGTGGCCGATGAGCAGTTCTTC.

This clonotype was seen a handful of times. The J gene is TRBJ2-7, the V gene TRBV14; no clear D. Trimming took off 4 bases at V and 8 bases at J, with 15 bases between the two ends. The germline gives CDR1 SGHDN, CDR2 FVKESK. This CDR3 has 13 amino acids. This chain's CDR3 is CASSPGTPLKQYF. The CDR3 region has the DNA TGTGCCAGCAGCCCAGGTACGCCCTTGAAGCAGTACTTC. Full variable domain (remainder filled in from reference TRBV14 and TRBJ2-7): EAGVTQFPSHSVIEKGQTVTLRCDPISGHDNLYWYRRVMGKEIKFLLHFVKESKQDESGMPNNRFLAERTGGTYSTLKVQPAELEDSGVYFCASSPGTPLKQYFGPGTRLTVT.

This clonotype was detected a few times. The chain is built from TRBV12-3 or TRBV12-4 and TRBJ2-1; TRBD2 aligns across 14 bases. This CDR3 contains 13 residues. Germline trimming cut 5 bases from V and 13 bases from J; bases unmatched to any gene: 4. Here the CDR3 DNA reads TGTGCCAGCAGTCCGGGACTAGCGGGGGCCCAGTTCTTC. Translated: CASSPGLAGAQFF.

This clonotype has just a few counts. The rearrangement uses TRBV20-1 and TRBJ1-4, with D hard to call. Trimming shortened V by 3 bases and J by 7 bases, and 9 bases separated the two germline ends. The germline V gene encodes CDR1 DFQATT and CDR2 SNEGSKA (reference sequence). The CDR3 totals 12 residues. The CDR3 loop is CSARGGIEKLFF. The CDR3 DNA is TGCAGTGCTAGGGGAGGGATTGAAAAACTGTTTTTT.

This clonotype was seen many times. The V gene is TRBV5-1, the J gene TRBJ2-7; 10 bases map to TRBD1. CDR1 SGHRS and CDR2 YFSETQ come from the germline V gene. Unmatched junction bases numbered 2, after V lost 4 bases and J lost 1 base. The CDR3 extends over 14 amino acids. The CDR3 loop is CASSGGQGSYEQYF. The DNA for the CDR3 is TGCGCCAGCAGCGGGGGACAGGGGTCCTACGAGCAGTACTTC. Looking up the rest from reference TRBV5-1 and TRBJ2-7 gives the full variable domain: KAGVTQTPRYLIKTRGQQVTLSCSPISGHRSVSWYQQTPGQGLQFLFEYFSETQRNKGNFPGRFSGRQFSNSRSEMNVSTLELGDSALYLCASSGGQGSYEQYFGPGTRLTVT.

This clonotype was counted a few times. The chain combines TRBV11-2 with TRBJ2-3, with 14 bases aligning to TRBD2. This CDR3 region has 17 residues. Germline CDR1 is SGHAT and CDR2 is FQNNGV. V trimming: 6 bases; J trimming: 5 bases; junction bases outside the gene matches: 10. CDR3 residues: CASRVRHGTSGGDTQYF. The DNA for the CDR3 is TGTGCCAGCAGGGTGCGTCACGGGACTAGCGGGGGAGATACGCAGTATTTT.

This clonotype has a count of ten or more. The chain employs TRBV20-1 and TRBJ2-7, with D possibly matching TRBD2 (6 bases). The CDR3 loop spans 14 amino acids. Trimming removed 5 bases from V and 5 bases from J, with 19 bases in between. The germline CDR1 and CDR2 sequences are DFQATT and SNEGSKA (reference sequence). The CDR3 spells CSASRTSKRDEQYF. The CDR3 DNA reads as TGCAGTGCTTCCAGGACAAGTAAGCGGGACGAGCAGTACTTC.

This clonotype occurred a few times. The genes are TRBV25-1 and TRBJ1-1, with a tentative D call TRBD1 (6 bases). The CDR3 is made up of 15 amino acids. CDR1 and CDR2 from the germline V gene are MGHDK and SYGVNS. Trimming cost V 7 bases and J 5 bases, with 20 bases left between them. The CDR3, as DNA: TGTGCCAGCAACGTACGAGGCGGGGGGCGGACTGAAGCTTTCTTT. Translated: CASNVRGGGRTEAFF.

This clonotype has a handful of counts. This chain links TRBV5-1 with TRBJ1-1; D remains unclear. The CDR3 sequence is 14 residues long. Germline assignment: CDR1 SGHRS and CDR2 YFSETQ. V was clipped by 2 bases and J by 6 bases, with 14 bases between them. The CDR3 protein is CASSFTEVGSEAFF. The CDR3 nucleotides are TGCGCCAGCAGCTTCACAGAAGTGGGTTCTGAAGCTTTCTTT. The full variable domain, its missing parts supplied by reference TRBV5-1 and TRBJ1-1, is KAGVTQTPRYLIKTRGQQVTLSCSPISGHRSVSWYQQTPGQGLQFLFEYFSETQRNKGNFPGRFSGRQFSNSRSEMNVSTLELGDSALYLCASSFTEVGSEAFFGQGTRLTVV.

The chain couples TRBV7-7 to TRBJ2-5; possibly TRBD1 or TRBD2 for D (6 bases each). Looked up from germline, CDR1 is SSHAT and CDR2 is FNYEAQ (reference sequence). The CDR3 has 15 amino acids. V was pared by 5 bases and J by 3 bases, with 16 bases between. CDR3: CASSRGLVDEETQYF. CDR3 bases: TGTGCCAGCAGCCGGGGGCTAGTGGATGAAGAGACCCAGTACTTC.

This clonotype was seen a handful of times. The V gene is TRBV6-5, the J gene TRBJ2-3; no reliable D call. V was pared by 1 base and J by 0 bases, with 11 bases between. The length of the CDR3 is 16 residues. Germline V lookup: CDR1 MNHEY, CDR2 SVGAGI. CDR3 sequence reads: CASSYYGPMSTDTQYF. The CDR3 DNA reads as TGTGCCAGCAGTTACTATGGGCCGATGAGCACAGATACGCAGTATTTT.

The chain carries TRBV3-1 and TRBJ2-2, with 7 bases identical to TRBD2. CDR3 length equals 16 residues. With 4 bases clipped from V and 6 bases from J, the junction kept 11 bases outside the gene matches. Germline CDR1 is LGHDT and CDR2 is YNNKEL (reference sequence). CDR3 in amino acids: CASSRPGLKVPGELFF. CDR3 DNA sequence: TGTGCCAGCAGCCGACCGGGACTAAAAGTACCCGGGGAGCTGTTTTTT.

This clonotype was found a few times. The chain recombines TRBV7-9 with TRBJ2-5; possibly TRBD1 for D (6 bases). The V gene lost 5 bases and the J gene lost 4 bases, with 20 bases spanning the gap. Germline CDR1 is SEHNR and CDR2 is FQNEAQ (reference sequence). The length of the CDR3 is 16 residues. CDR3 loop: CASSPRPTGLGETQYF. CDR3 DNA: TGTGCCAGCAGCCCTAGGCCCACAGGGTTAGGAGAGACCCAGTACTTC.

The V call is TRBV30, the J call TRBJ1-2; TRBD1 matches 8 bases. This CDR3 is 17 amino acids long. Germline V CDR1 and CDR2: GTSNPN, SVGIG (reference sequence). With 0 bases clipped from V and 4 bases from J, the junction kept 13 bases outside the gene matches. The CDR3 loop reads CAWSVPGQASPIYGYTF. In DNA, the CDR3 is TGTGCCTGGAGTGTTCCGGGACAGGCGTCCCCTATCTATGGCTACACCTTC.

This clonotype has a handful of counts. The rearrangement joins TRBV12-3 or TRBV12-4 to TRBJ2-3; no firm D call. The V and J ends lost 9 bases and 0 bases respectively, with 13 bases between them. CDR3 length: 14 residues. CDR3 coding DNA: TGTGCCAGTGCAGACCCGACTAGCACAGATACGCAGTATTTT. Translation gives CASADPTSTDTQYF.

CDR3 nucleotides: TGTGCCAGCAGGGCCCCCAACACCGGGGAGCTGTTTTTT. It yields the protein CASRAPNTGELFF. The chain links TRBV6-2 or TRBV6-3 to TRBJ2-2; D is unresolved. Germline V gene lookup returns CDR1 MNHEY and CDR2 SVGEGT. With 6 bases removed from V and 2 bases from J, the gap between germline ends came to 7 bases. There are 13 residues in the CDR3.

This clonotype was counted at least ten times. V usage is TRBV5-1 and J usage is TRBJ2-1, with D perhaps TRBD1 (6 bases). In germline, CDR1 is SGHRS, CDR2 YFSETQ. V lost 3 bases and J lost 0, with 10 bases in between. The CDR3 is made up of 15 amino acids. As DNA, the CDR3 is TGCGCCAGCAGCTACTCAGGGGACTCCTACAATGAGCAGTTCTTC. It translates to CASSYSGDSYNEQFF. Using reference TRBV5-1 and TRBJ2-1 for the parts outside the CDR3, the full variable domain is KAGVTQTPRYLIKTRGQQVTLSCSPISGHRSVSWYQQTPGQGLQFLFEYFSETQRNKGNFPGRFSGRQFSNSRSEMNVSTLELGDSALYLCASSYSGDSYNEQFFGPGTRLTVL.

The rearrangement joins TRBV6-5 to TRBJ2-3, with D perhaps TRBD1 (5 bases). Germline CDR1 reads MNHEY; CDR2 reads SVGAGI. This CDR3 has 16 residues. V was clipped by 4 bases and J by 0 bases, with 14 bases between them. In DNA, the CDR3 is TGTGCCAGCAGTTCCTCAAAGGGGATAAGCACAGATACGCAGTATTTT. As protein: CASSSSKGISTDTQYF.

This chain links TRBV4-2 with TRBJ2-3; the match to TRBD1 covers 8 bases. Germline assignment: CDR1 LGHNA and CDR2 YNFKEQ. This CDR3 spans 15 amino acids. The trim removed 3 bases at V and 2 bases at J, leaving 4 bases unmatched. For the CDR3, the DNA is TGTGCCAGCAGCCAGGGACAGGAGGTCACAGATACGCAGTATTTT. This translates into CASSQGQEVTDTQYF.

The rearrangement uses TRBV4-3 and TRBJ2-1; D might be TRBD2 (6 bases). Germline CDR1 is LGHNA and CDR2 is YSLEER. The CDR3 sequence is 16 residues long. Trimming took 4 bases from V and 3 from J, leaving 16 bases between them. DNA for the CDR3: TGCGCCAGCAGCCCCGATTTTGCGGGGAACTACAATGAGCAGTTCTTC. This codes for CASSPDFAGNYNEQFF.